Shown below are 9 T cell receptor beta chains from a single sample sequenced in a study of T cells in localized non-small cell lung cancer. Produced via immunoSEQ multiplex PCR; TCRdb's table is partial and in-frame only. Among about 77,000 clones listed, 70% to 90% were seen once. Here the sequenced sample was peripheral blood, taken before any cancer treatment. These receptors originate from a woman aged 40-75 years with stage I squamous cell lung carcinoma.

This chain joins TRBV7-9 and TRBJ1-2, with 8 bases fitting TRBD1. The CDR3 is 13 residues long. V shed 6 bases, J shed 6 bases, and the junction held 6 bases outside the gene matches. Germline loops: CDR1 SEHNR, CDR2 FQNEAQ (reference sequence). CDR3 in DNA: TGTGCCAGCAGGATCACAGGGGGAGATGGCTACACCTTC. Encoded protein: CASRITGGDGYTF.

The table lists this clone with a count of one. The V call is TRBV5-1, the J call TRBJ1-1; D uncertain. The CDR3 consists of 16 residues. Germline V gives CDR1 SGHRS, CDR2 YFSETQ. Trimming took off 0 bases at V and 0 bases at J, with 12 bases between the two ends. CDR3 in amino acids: CASSLAGRVMNTEAFF. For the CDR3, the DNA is TGCGCCAGCAGCTTGGCCGGAAGGGTTATGAACACTGAAGCTTTCTTT.

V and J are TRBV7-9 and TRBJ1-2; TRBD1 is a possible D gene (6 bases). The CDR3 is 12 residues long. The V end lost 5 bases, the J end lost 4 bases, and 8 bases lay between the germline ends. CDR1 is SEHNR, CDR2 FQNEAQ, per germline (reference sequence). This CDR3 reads CASSRDIYGYTF. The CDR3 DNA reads TGTGCCAGCAGCCGGGACATCTATGGCTACACCTTC.

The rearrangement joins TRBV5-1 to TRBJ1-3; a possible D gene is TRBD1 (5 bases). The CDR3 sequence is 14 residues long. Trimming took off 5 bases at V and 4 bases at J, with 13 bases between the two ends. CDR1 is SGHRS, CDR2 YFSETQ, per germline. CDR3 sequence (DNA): TGCGCCAGCAGACTGGACATCCTAGGAAACACCATATATTTT. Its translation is CASRLDILGNTIYF.

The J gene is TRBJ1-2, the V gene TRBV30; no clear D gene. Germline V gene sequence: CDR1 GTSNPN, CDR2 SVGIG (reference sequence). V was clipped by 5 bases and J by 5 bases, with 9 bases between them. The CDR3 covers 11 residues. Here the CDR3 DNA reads TGTGCCTGGGGAAGGGAGTATGGCTACACCTTC. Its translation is CAWGREYGYTF.

The CDR3 loop is CASSIGTSGGARTGELFF. The CDR3 coding sequence is TGTGCCAGCAGCATCGGGACTAGCGGGGGGGCCCGGACCGGGGAGCTGTTTTTT. The J gene is TRBJ2-2, the V gene TRBV5-4, with 16 bases that match TRBD2. This CDR3 is built from 18 residues. V gave up 4 bases and J gave up 5 bases; unmatched junction bases: 8. CDR1 is SGHNT, CDR2 YYREEE, per germline (reference sequence).

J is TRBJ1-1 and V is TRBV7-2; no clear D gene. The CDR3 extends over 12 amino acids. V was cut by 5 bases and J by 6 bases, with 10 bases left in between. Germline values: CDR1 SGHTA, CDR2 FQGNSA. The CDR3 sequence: CASSQLESEAFF. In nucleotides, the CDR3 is TGTGCCAGCAGCCAATTAGAGTCTGAAGCTTTCTTT.

The CDR3 region has the DNA TGCAGCGTTGATTACAGGAATCAGCCCCAGCATTTT. Translated: CSVDYRNQPQHF. The chain has TRBV29-1 and TRBJ1-5; D may be TRBD1 (5 bases). The CDR3 is 12 amino acids. Germline lookup yields CDR1 SQVTM and CDR2 ANQGSEA. V dropped 3 bases and J dropped 4 bases, with 7 bases sitting between them. The variable domain in full, completed from reference TRBV29-1 and TRBJ1-5, reads SAVISQKPSRDICQRGTSLTIQCQVDSQVTMMFWYRQQPGQSLTLIATANQGSEATYESGFVIDKFPISRPNLTFSTLTVSNMSPEDSSIYLCSVDYRNQPQHFGDGTRLSIL.

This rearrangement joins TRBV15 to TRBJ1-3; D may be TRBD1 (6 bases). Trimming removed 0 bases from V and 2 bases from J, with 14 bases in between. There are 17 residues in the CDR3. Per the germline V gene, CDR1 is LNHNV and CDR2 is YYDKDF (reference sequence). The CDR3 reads CATSRDPTGSAGNTIYF. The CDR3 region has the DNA TGTGCCACCAGCAGAGATCCCACAGGGAGCGCTGGAAACACCATATATTTT.